The clone carrying this TCR beta chain was counted many times. Its antigen is unidentified. This entry is derived from a study of T cells after yellow fever vaccination. Study-level points and caveats: Post-booster reappearance was seen for most primary-vaccination clones (roughly 96% CD4, 88% CD8).

V was cut by 6 bases and J by 4 bases, with 10 bases left in between. CDR1 is ENHRY, CDR2 SYGVKD, per germline. The CDR3 spans 14 residues. Researchers made TCR cDNA using 5'RACE template switching, and this step added a universal primer site and UMIs. TCRdb processed the 5' RACE reads anew with MiXCR; each CDR3 protein has one entry. The sample has roughly 150,000 distinct CDR3 sequences, 7.7% seen once. The genes are TRBV10-3 and TRBJ2-6, with D possibly being TRBD1 (5 bases). The sequencing used CD4+ T cells sorted from PBMCs, collected 5 days after the yellow fever booster vaccination. This clonotype originated in a young man who received the YFV17D yellow fever vaccine. CDR3 protein: CAIRQGSGANVLTF. DNA for the CDR3: TGTGCCATCAGGCAGGGATCGGGGGCCAACGTCCTGACTTTC.